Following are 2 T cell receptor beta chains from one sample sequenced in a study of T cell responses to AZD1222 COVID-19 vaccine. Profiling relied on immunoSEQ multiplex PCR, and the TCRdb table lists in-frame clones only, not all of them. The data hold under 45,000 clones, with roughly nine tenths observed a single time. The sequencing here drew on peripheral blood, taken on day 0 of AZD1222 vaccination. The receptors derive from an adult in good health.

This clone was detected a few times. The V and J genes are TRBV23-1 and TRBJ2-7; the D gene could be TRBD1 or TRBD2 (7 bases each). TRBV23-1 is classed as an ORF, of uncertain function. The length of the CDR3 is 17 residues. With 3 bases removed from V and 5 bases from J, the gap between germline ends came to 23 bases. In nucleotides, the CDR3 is TGCGCCAGCAGTCACCCAACCACAAGGCAGGGGGGGAACGAGCAGTACTTC. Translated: CASSHPTTRQGGNEQYF.

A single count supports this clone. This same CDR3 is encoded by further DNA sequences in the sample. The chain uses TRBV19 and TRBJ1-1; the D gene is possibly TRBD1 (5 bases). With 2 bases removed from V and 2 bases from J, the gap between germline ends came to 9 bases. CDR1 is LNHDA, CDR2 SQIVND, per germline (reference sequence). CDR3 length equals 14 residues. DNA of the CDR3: TGTGCCAGTAGTATACAGGGACTTAACACTGAAGCTTTCTTT. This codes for CASSIQGLNTEAFF.